This entry lists 27 T cell receptor beta chains sequenced from one sample in a study of technical replicates of blood from four donors. Some clones are missing from TCRdb's copy, which holds only in-frame ones; the method was immunoSEQ multiplex PCR. The sample holds some 70,000 clones, just under 97% seen once. The specimen sequenced was T cells isolated from PBMCs. Every receptor here comes from a human donor in good health.

This clone occurred once. This chain connects TRBV4-1 to TRBJ2-1, with a possible D match to TRBD2 (6 bases). The CDR3 length is 18 residues. Germline V gene lookup returns CDR1 MGHRA and CDR2 YSYEKL. The germline V and J ends were trimmed by 0 bases and 8 bases, with 23 bases remaining between them. The CDR3 nucleotides are TGCGCCAGCAGCCAAGAGGGGGGTCACATCGAGAGAGGGCATGAGCAGTTCTTC. Its protein product is CASSQEGGHIERGHEQFF.

The rearrangement links TRBV11-3 to TRBJ2-7; weak D call: TRBD1 (5 bases). Trimming left V 4 bases short and J 6 bases short, with 22 bases between. This CDR3 has 16 amino acids. Germline CDR1 and CDR2: SGHNT and YENEEA. The DNA for the CDR3 is TGTGCCAGCAGCTCCCACCGACAGTCTCCCCTCGCCGAGCAGTACTTC. Translated, it gives CASSSHRQSPLAEQYF.

The chain combines TRBV28 with TRBJ2-7, with 10 bases lining up with TRBD2. This CDR3 region has 16 residues. V lost 6 bases, J lost 1 base, and 9 bases stayed unmatched. In germline, CDR1 is MDHEN, CDR2 SYDVKM. The CDR3 DNA reads TGTGCCAGCAGCCTAGCGGGAGTCACAATGTCCTACGAGCAGTACTTC. Translation gives CASSLAGVTMSYEQYF.

The rearrangement joins TRBV9 to TRBJ1-1; D is ambiguous. The CDR3 runs to 15 residues. Germline V lookup: CDR1 SGDLS, CDR2 YYNGEE. Between the trimmed V and J ends, which lost 4 bases and 5 bases, there was a span of 18 bases. Here the CDR3 DNA reads TGTGCCAGCAGCCCAGGAGGGCTCACGAGGACTGAAGCTTTCTTT. It specifies CASSPGGLTRTEAFF.

The chain joins TRBV6-1 to TRBJ1-1; D call uncertain. The CDR3 runs 15 residues. Looked up from germline, CDR1 is MNHNS and CDR2 is SASEGT. V was pared by 4 bases and J by 1 base, with 13 bases between. CDR3 nucleotide sequence: TGTGCCAGCAGTGCCCGAACGGGGTCGAACACTGAAGCTTTCTTT. It specifies CASSARTGSNTEAFF.

This sequence joins TRBV5-4 and TRBJ1-2, with no clear D. The germline V gene has CDR1 SGHNT and CDR2 YYREEE (reference sequence). With 4 bases removed from V and 8 bases from J, the gap between germline ends came to 21 bases. The CDR3 covers 15 residues. The CDR3 reads CASSEVPGVVVGYTF. In DNA form, the CDR3 reads TGTGCCAGCAGCGAAGTACCGGGAGTGGTTGTCGGCTACACCTTC.

The chain employs TRBV6-4 and TRBJ1-1, with D uncertain. This CDR3 is built from 14 residues. CDR1 is MRHNA, CDR2 SNTAGT, per germline. With 0 bases removed from V and 4 bases from J, the gap between germline ends came to 9 bases. The CDR3, as DNA: TGTGCCAGCAGTGACTCTCGGGTAGGCACTGAAGCTTTCTTT. It translates to CASSDSRVGTEAFF.

The gene calls are TRBV4-2 and TRBJ2-3; 8 positions match TRBD1. V trimming: 4 bases; J trimming: 6 bases; junction bases outside the gene matches: 18. Germline CDR1 is LGHNA and CDR2 is YNFKEQ. The CDR3 has 18 amino acids. CDR3 in DNA: TGTGCCAGCAGCCCTGGTAATGGACAGGGAGTTTTAGTGGATACGCAGTATTTT. Its protein product is CASSPGNGQGVLVDTQYF.

The chain links TRBV5-1 to TRBJ2-7; 7 positions agree with TRBD2. The J segment lost 3 bases and the V segment lost 2 bases, leaving 8 bases of the junction unmatched. Germline values: CDR1 SGHRS, CDR2 YFSETQ. The CDR3 consists of 15 residues. DNA of the CDR3: TGCGCCAGCAGCTTTTCGGGCGGGGGTATCTACGAGCAGTACTTC. The encoded protein is CASSFSGGGIYEQYF.

This chain joins TRBV4-1 and TRBJ2-5; 8 bases are a match to TRBD1. This CDR3 comprises 17 residues. CDR1 and CDR2 from the germline V gene are MGHRA and YSYEKL. The V gene end was trimmed by 0 bases and the J gene end by 2 bases; junction bases not matched to a gene: 8. The CDR3 coding sequence is TGCGCCAGCAGCCAAGATGGACAGGGAAAGGGGCAAGAGACCCAGTACTTC. Amino acid sequence: CASSQDGQGKGQETQYF.

In DNA form, the CDR3 reads TGCGCCAGCAGCCCCGAGGGCTACAGGGTATCTCGCTATGGCTACACCTTC. Protein product: CASSPEGYRVSRYGYTF. V gene TRBV4-1 combines with J gene TRBJ1-2; D may be TRBD1 (6 bases). CDR3 length equals 17 residues. V was pared by 4 bases and J by 4 bases, with 22 bases between. CDR1 MGHRA and CDR2 YSYEKL come from the germline V gene.

CDR3: CASQLPGQTGNTIYF. The CDR3 bases are TGTGCCAGCCAGCTACCCGGACAGACGGGAAACACCATATATTTT. The chain recombines TRBV6-1 with TRBJ1-3, with TRBD1 as a possible D gene (6 bases). Trimming took off 8 bases at V and 4 bases at J, with 18 bases between the two ends. The CDR3 is 15 amino acids. Germline assignment: CDR1 MNHNS and CDR2 SASEGT.

The rearrangement uses TRBV19 and TRBJ1-5; 7 nucleotides match TRBD1. CDR1 is LNHDA and CDR2 is SQIVND in the germline V gene (reference sequence). With 7 bases clipped from V and 4 bases from J, the junction kept 4 bases outside the gene matches. The CDR3 covers 13 residues. The CDR3 DNA reads as TGTGCCAGTACAGACAGGGTTAATCAGCCCCAGCATTTT. The encoded protein is CASTDRVNQPQHF. Full variable domain (missing parts from reference TRBV19 and TRBJ1-5): DGGITQSPKYLFRKEGQNVTLSCEQNLNHDAMYWYRQDPGQGLRLIYYSQIVNDFQKGDIAEGYSVSREKKESFPLTVTSAQKNPTAFYLCASTDRVNQPQHFGDGTRLSIL.

The chain carries TRBV6-5 and TRBJ2-2; no clear D gene. The ends were cut back, 8 bases at V and 5 bases at J, with 12 bases in the middle. Germline V CDR1 and CDR2: MNHEY, SVGAGI. The CDR3 loop spans 13 amino acids. CDR3 sequence: CASLLPVTGELFF. In DNA form, the CDR3 reads TGTGCCAGCCTCCTGCCGGTGACCGGGGAGCTGTTTTTT.

CDR3 DNA sequence: TGCGCCAGCAGTGAGCAATCCGGGACAGGGAATTCACCCCTCCACTTT. It codes for CASSEQSGTGNSPLHF. J is TRBJ1-6 and V is TRBV10-2; 9 bases are a match to TRBD1. Germline CDR1 is WSHSY and CDR2 is SAAADI. The CDR3 length is 16 residues. Losses at the gene ends were 2 bases for V and 7 bases for J; bases not matched to a gene: 6.

The V call is TRBV27, the J call TRBJ1-1; 10 bases agree with TRBD1. The CDR3 extends over 18 amino acids. Germline values: CDR1 MNHEY, CDR2 SMNVEV (reference sequence). The V gene end was trimmed by 5 bases and the J gene end by 1 base; junction bases not matched to a gene: 13. The CDR3 loop reads CASSPGTGVPPRNTEAFF. In DNA, the CDR3 is TGTGCCAGCAGTCCTGGGACAGGGGTCCCCCCGCGGAACACTGAAGCTTTCTTT.

V is TRBV5-1 and J is TRBJ1-1, with D possibly TRBD1 on 5 matching bases. The germline V gene encodes CDR1 SGHRS and CDR2 YFSETQ. CDR3 length: 15 amino acids. Trimming shortened V by 4 bases and J by 1 base, and 14 bases separated the two germline ends. The DNA for the CDR3 is TGCGCCAGCAGCCGGCTAAACGGGGGGAACACTGAAGCTTTCTTT. This encodes CASSRLNGGNTEAFF. The full variable domain, in which reference TRBV5-1 and TRBJ1-1 provide the parts outside the CDR3, is KAGVTQTPRYLIKTRGQQVTLSCSPISGHRSVSWYQQTPGQGLQFLFEYFSETQRNKGNFPGRFSGRQFSNSRSEMNVSTLELGDSALYLCASSRLNGGNTEAFFGQGTRLTVV.

The V call is TRBV15, the J call TRBJ2-5; a possible D gene is TRBD2 (6 bases). The V gene lost 8 bases and the J gene lost 9 bases, with 52 bases spanning the gap. Germline V gene sequence: CDR1 LNHNV, CDR2 YYDKDF (reference sequence). This CDR3 contains 24 residues. DNA for the CDR3: TGTGCCACCCAAGGCCCAAGGCTTACAGAGACACCCGATCGCAGATTGAACCTGACTAGGGCCCAGTACTTC. This codes for CATQGPRLTETPDRRLNLTRAQYF.

The chain joins TRBV9 to TRBJ2-1, with a tentative D call TRBD1 (5 bases). Trimming pared 4 bases from V and 0 bases from J, leaving 8 bases between. This CDR3 comprises 14 residues. Germline V gene sequence: CDR1 SGDLS, CDR2 YYNGEE. CDR3 loop: CASSFRVSYNEQFF. The CDR3 nucleotides are TGTGCCAGCAGCTTCAGGGTCTCCTACAATGAGCAGTTCTTC.

The chain has TRBV7-9 and TRBJ2-1; 7 bases line up with TRBD1. V trimming: 5 bases; J trimming: 0 bases; junction bases outside the gene matches: 7. The length of the CDR3 is 16 residues. Looked up from germline, CDR1 is SEHNR and CDR2 is FQNEAQ (reference sequence). CDR3 sequence reads: CASSPPGQSSYNEQFF. The CDR3 DNA sequence: TGTGCCAGCAGCCCACCGGGACAGAGCTCCTACAATGAGCAGTTCTTC.

The chain has TRBV5-5 and TRBJ1-1; D is perhaps TRBD1 (5 bases). The germline CDR1 and CDR2 sequences are SGHKS and YYEKEE (reference sequence). V lost 4 bases to trimming and J lost 5 bases, with 15 bases between them. This CDR3 contains 14 residues. The DNA of the CDR3 is TGTGCCAGCAGCGGGGGGTGGGGTGGGACTGAAGCTTTCTTT. Amino acids: CASSGGWGGTEAFF.

J is TRBJ2-7 and V is TRBV28, with TRBD1 matching over 9 bases. V lost 5 bases, J lost 7 bases, and 15 bases stayed unmatched. CDR3 length equals 16 residues. Germline CDR1 reads MDHEN; CDR2 reads SYDVKM. CDR3 amino acids: CASSQRPGQGSGEQYF. CDR3 DNA sequence: TGTGCCAGCAGTCAGAGACCGGGACAGGGATCGGGGGAGCAGTACTTC.

The rearrangement links TRBV28 to TRBJ2-3; 15 bases fit TRBD2. CDR3 size: 15 residues. The V segment lost 9 bases and the J segment 13 bases; nucleotides outside the gene matches: 14. Germline V gene lookup returns CDR1 MDHEN and CDR2 SYDVKM. The CDR3 loop reads CASSLPGLAGGNKYF. CDR3 nucleotides: TGTGCCAGTTCCCTCCCAGGACTAGCGGGAGGGAACAAGTATTTT. Complete variable domain (other parts from reference TRBV28 and TRBJ2-3): DVKVTQSSRYLVKRTGEKVFLECVQDMDHENMFWYRQDPGLGLRLIYFSYDVKMKEKGDIPEGYSVSREKKERFSLILESASTNQTSMYLCASSLPGLAGGNKYFGPGTRLTVL.

CDR3: CASREGLYQPQHF. DNA for the CDR3: TGTGCCAGCAGGGAGGGGTTGTATCAGCCCCAGCATTTT. This rearrangement joins TRBV28 to TRBJ1-5, with a weak D call TRBD1 (5 bases). Germline CDR1 MDHEN, CDR2 SYDVKM. Trimming stripped 6 bases from V and 5 bases from J, with 11 bases between. This CDR3 contains 13 residues. Together with reference TRBV28 and TRBJ1-5, the CDR3 gives the full variable domain: DVKVTQSSRYLVKRTGEKVFLECVQDMDHENMFWYRQDPGLGLRLIYFSYDVKMKEKGDIPEGYSVSREKKERFSLILESASTNQTSMYLCASREGLYQPQHFGDGTRLSIL.

The chain's CDR3 is CAWEDTSYGYTF. The CDR3 DNA follows: TGTGCCTGGGAGGACACCTCCTATGGCTACACCTTC. The V gene is TRBV30, the J gene TRBJ1-2; weak D call: TRBD1 (5 bases). V lost 5 bases to trimming and J lost 4 bases, with 11 bases between them. Germline V lookup: CDR1 GTSNPN, CDR2 SVGIG (reference sequence). The CDR3 has 12 residues.

V and J are TRBV5-4 and TRBJ1-1; the D is unclear. The CDR3 loop spans 14 amino acids. V lost 2 bases to trimming and J lost 0 bases, with 8 bases between them. CDR1 SGHNT and CDR2 YYREEE come from the germline V gene (reference sequence). CDR3 in DNA: TGTGCCAGCAGCTTAATTGACATGAACACTGAAGCTTTCTTT. Translated, it gives CASSLIDMNTEAFF.

This clone showed up just once. The CDR3, as DNA: TGTGCCAGTAGGAACGACAGGACCTATGGCTACACCTTC. Its translation: CASRNDRTYGYTF. V usage is TRBV19 and J usage is TRBJ1-2; D perhaps matches TRBD1 (6 bases). The germline V gene encodes CDR1 LNHDA and CDR2 SQIVND (reference sequence). The CDR3 runs to 13 residues. With 6 bases removed from V and 4 bases from J, the gap between germline ends came to 12 bases.